The clone carrying this T cell receptor (beta chain) has just a few counts. This specimen belongs to a study of cytomegalovirus exposure and HLA in healthy donors. Study context: In terms of ancestry, the Caucasian-associated cluster contained 81% of the approximately 430 genotyped donors.

Germline V CDR1 and CDR2: MNHNS, SASEGT. The CDR3 length is 13 residues. Trimming left V 11 bases short and J 2 bases short, with 16 bases between. The primer mix had 60 Vbeta and 13 Jbeta primers. Clones were sequenced by immunoSEQ multiplex PCR, and TCRdb holds only the in-frame ones, with some missing. The data hold roughly 180,000 clones, with 70% to 80% observed a single time. Sequenced material: PBMCs. The gene calls are TRBV6-1 and TRBJ2-7; a possible D gene is TRBD1 (5 bases). This TCR came from a young man in good health and CMV-seronegative. The CDR3 sequence is CAVRERAAYEQYF. CDR3 DNA sequence: TGTGCCGTCAGGGAACGGGCCGCCTACGAGCAGTACTTC.